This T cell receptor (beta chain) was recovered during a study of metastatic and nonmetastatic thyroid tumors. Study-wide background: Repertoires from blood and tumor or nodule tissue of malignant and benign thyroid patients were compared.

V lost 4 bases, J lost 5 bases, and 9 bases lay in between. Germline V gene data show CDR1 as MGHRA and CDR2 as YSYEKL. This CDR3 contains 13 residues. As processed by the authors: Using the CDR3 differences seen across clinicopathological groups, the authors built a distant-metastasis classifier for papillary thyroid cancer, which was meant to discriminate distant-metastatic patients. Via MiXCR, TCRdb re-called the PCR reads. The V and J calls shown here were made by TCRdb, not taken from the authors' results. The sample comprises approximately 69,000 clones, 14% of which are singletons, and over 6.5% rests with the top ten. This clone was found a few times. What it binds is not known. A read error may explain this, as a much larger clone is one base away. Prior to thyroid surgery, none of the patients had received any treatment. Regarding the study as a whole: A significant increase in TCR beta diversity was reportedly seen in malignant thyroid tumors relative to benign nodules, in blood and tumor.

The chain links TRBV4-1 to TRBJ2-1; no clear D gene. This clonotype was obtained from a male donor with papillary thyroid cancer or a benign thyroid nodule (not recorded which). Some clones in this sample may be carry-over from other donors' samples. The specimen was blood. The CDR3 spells CASSPTWDNEQFF. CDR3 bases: TGCGCCAGCAGCCCGACATGGGACAATGAGCAGTTCTTC.